Given below is one TCR beta chain in context. No antigen is known for it. Germline lookup yields CDR1 SGHKS and CDR2 YYEKEE (reference sequence). The CDR3 extends over 13 amino acids. V gave up 4 bases and J gave up 8 bases, with 10 bases separating them. These data belong to a study of T-cell memory formation after mild COVID-19. General observations from the study: Prior to infection, memory already included some responding clones, suggesting cross-reactive memory joined.

It was 5'RACE with constant-segment primers that produced the TCR alpha and TCR beta cDNA libraries, which carried sample barcodes and UMIs. TCRdb re-derived calls from the 5' RACE reads in MiXCR, one entry per CDR3 protein. The sample includes a few hundred thousand distinct CDR3 sequences, approximately 14% of them seen just once. The TCR was taken from a young man who had mild COVID-19 (a few samples of this study predate the infection). Cell type and time point are not known. Sample: PBMCs or a T cell subset sorted from them (not recorded which). The rearrangement joins TRBV5-5 to TRBJ1-6; D may be TRBD1 (6 bases). The CDR3 nucleotides are TGTGCCAGCAGCACGTCAGGGGATTCACCCCTCCACTTT. Encoded protein: CASSTSGDSPLHF.